Below, 19 T cell receptor beta chains from the same sample are listed, as sequenced in a study of blood T cell repertoires in COVID-19. Clones were read by immunoSEQ multiplex PCR, and TCRdb kept only the in-frame ones, dropping some. The sample holds over 70,000 clones; about 76% are singletons and the top ten take 25% to 30%. Sequenced sample: peripheral blood. Receptors originate from a woman over 75 with active or convalescent COVID-19.

This clone came up once. This chain uses TRBV7-9 with TRBJ1-2; 8 bases line up with TRBD1. The CDR3 has 14 residues. J was trimmed by 0 bases and V by 10 bases; bases with no gene match: 7. Looked up from germline, CDR1 is SEHNR and CDR2 is FQNEAQ (reference sequence). This CDR3 is CATLRQGTNYGYTF. Here the CDR3 DNA reads TGTGCCACCCTCCGACAGGGGACTAACTATGGCTACACCTTC.

The CDR3 loop reads CASSSGGRRGGGDYGYTF. In nucleotides, the CDR3 is TGTGCCAGCAGCTCGGGGGGGCGGAGGGGCGGAGGAGACTATGGCTACACCTTC. V is TRBV7-8 and J is TRBJ1-2, with D perhaps TRBD1 (6 bases). Trimming removed 4 bases from V and 3 bases from J, with 24 bases in between. The CDR3 consists of 18 residues. In germline, CDR1 is SGHVS, CDR2 FQNEAQ.

CDR3 amino acids: CAISEEYNEQFF. CDR3 nucleotides: TGTGCCATCAGTGAGGAGTACAATGAGCAGTTCTTC. The rearrangement uses TRBV10-3 and TRBJ2-1; D unclear. Looked up from germline, CDR1 is ENHRY and CDR2 is SYGVKD. The CDR3 has 12 amino acids. The ends were cut back, 2 bases at V and 4 bases at J, with 3 bases in the middle.

This clone was recorded a few times. The rearrangement links TRBV7-2 to TRBJ1-2; a possible D gene is TRBD1 (5 bases). Germline CDR1 reads SGHTA; CDR2 reads FQGNSA. Trimming removed 4 bases at V and 4 bases at J, with 16 bases between. This CDR3 comprises 15 residues. The CDR3, as DNA: TGTGCCAGCAGCTCCCGGGGAGGGGTGGGCTATGGCTACACCTTC. Its protein is CASSSRGGVGYGYTF.

J is TRBJ2-4 and V is TRBV5-1; TRBD1 matches 7 bases. CDR1 is SGHRS, CDR2 YFSETQ, per germline. The CDR3 extends over 20 amino acids. The V segment lost 4 bases and the J segment 0 bases; nucleotides outside the gene matches: 19. The CDR3 loop reads CASSLGTEELPTIAKNIQYF. The CDR3 DNA is TGCGCCAGCAGCCTCGGGACAGAAGAATTACCTACGATAGCCAAAAACATTCAGTACTTC.

The rearrangement links TRBV27 to TRBJ1-6, with no clear D. V was clipped by 8 bases and J by 0 bases, with 17 bases between them. Germline-derived CDR1 and CDR2 are MNHEY and SMNVEV (reference sequence). CDR3 length: 17 residues. The CDR3 sequence is CASCSHPTSSYNSPLHF. The CDR3 DNA sequence: TGTGCCAGCTGCTCCCACCCCACGAGCTCCTATAATTCACCCCTCCACTTT.

The V and J genes are TRBV5-6 and TRBJ2-7, with 8 bases matching TRBD1. The junction had 2 bases not matched to a gene; V was cut back by 0 bases and J by 0 bases. The CDR3 loop spans 15 amino acids. Germline values: CDR1 SGHDT, CDR2 YYEEEE. The CDR3 DNA is TGTGCCAGCAGCTTGGGACAGGGGATCTCCTACGAGCAGTACTTC. This codes for CASSLGQGISYEQYF. The whole variable domain, filled in from reference TRBV5-6 and TRBJ2-7, reads DAGVTQSPTHLIKTRGQQVTLRCSPKSGHDTVSWYQQALGQGPQFIFQYYEEEERQRGNFPDRFSGHQFPNYSSELNVNALLLGDSALYLCASSLGQGISYEQYFGPGTRLTVT.

J is TRBJ2-1 and V is TRBV5-4; D remains ambiguous. V dropped 3 bases and J dropped 7 bases, with 14 bases sitting between them. CDR3 length: 14 residues. Germline lookup yields CDR1 SGHNT and CDR2 YYREEE (reference sequence). CDR3 sequence (DNA): TGTGCCAGCAGCTCGTGGGCCTTAGAAAATGAGCAGTTCTTC. Its protein is CASSSWALENEQFF.

This chain links TRBV7-2 with TRBJ2-3; perhaps TRBD2 as D (7 bases). The V end lost 5 bases, the J end lost 6 bases, and 15 bases lay between the germline ends. CDR3 length equals 14 residues. The germline V gene encodes CDR1 SGHTA and CDR2 FQGNSA. CDR3 sequence (DNA): TGTGCCAGCAGCCCAAATGGGGGGGGCGATACGCAGTATTTT. This sequence encodes CASSPNGGGDTQYF.

This clone has just a few counts. CDR3 residues: CASSFRGNSPLHF. The CDR3 DNA sequence: TGTGCCAGCAGTTTCAGGGGTAATTCACCCCTCCACTTT. V gene TRBV6-5 combines with J gene TRBJ1-6, with D possibly being TRBD1 (6 bases). The CDR3 runs 13 residues. Germline assignment: CDR1 MNHEY and CDR2 SVGAGI. The germline V and J ends were trimmed by 4 bases and 6 bases, with 7 bases remaining between them.

This clone came up a few times. J is TRBJ2-4 and V is TRBV7-2; the match to TRBD1 covers 7 bases. Germline CDR1 SGHTA, CDR2 FQGNSA. The CDR3 sequence is 16 residues long. V lost 1 base to trimming and J lost 0 bases; unmatched junction nucleotides: 3. CDR3 DNA sequence: TGTGCCAGCAGCTTAGTAGGGACAGAAGCCAAAAACATTCAGTACTTC. Amino acid sequence: CASSLVGTEAKNIQYF.

The V gene is TRBV7-9, the J gene TRBJ2-5; 8 bases are a match to TRBD1. CDR1 and CDR2 (germline): SEHNR, FQNEAQ (reference sequence). Losses at the gene ends were 0 bases for V and 5 bases for J; bases not matched to a gene: 11. There are 17 residues in the CDR3. CDR3 DNA: TGTGCCAGCAGCTTAGCCCGGTCAGGCAGGGGGCTGGAGACCCAGTACTTC. Translation gives CASSLARSGRGLETQYF. Full variable domain (rest looked up from reference TRBV7-9 and TRBJ2-5): DTGVSQNPRHKITKRGQNVTFRCDPISEHNRLYWYRQTLGQGPEFLTYFQNEAQLEKSRLLSDRFSAERPKGSFSTLEIQRTEQGDSAMYLCASSLARSGRGLETQYFGPGTRLLVL.

Comments on this clone: Other DNA sequences in the sample encode the same CDR3. The J gene is TRBJ2-7, the V gene TRBV7-2; 9 nucleotides match TRBD2. Per germline, CDR1 SGHTA and CDR2 FQGNSA. This CDR3 is 15 amino acids long. The junction had 3 bases not matched to a gene; V was cut back by 1 base and J by 2 bases. The CDR3 DNA reads as TGTGCCAGCAGCTTAGTGGGCGGGGGGGCCTACGAGCAGTACTTC. Translation gives CASSLVGGGAYEQYF.

V usage is TRBV7-3 and J usage is TRBJ2-3; possible D gene TRBD1, 5 bases. This CDR3 has 12 amino acids. The ends were cut back, 8 bases at V and 5 bases at J, with 11 bases in the middle. The germline gives CDR1 SGHTA, CDR2 FQGTGA. The CDR3 DNA reads TGTGCCAGCGGGGCCGCCGGAGATACGCAGTATTTT. Translation gives CASGAAGDTQYF.

The V and J genes are TRBV30 and TRBJ1-5, with 7 bases lining up with TRBD1. The germline gives CDR1 GTSNPN, CDR2 SVGIG (reference sequence). The CDR3 is 13 residues long. Trimming cost V 2 bases and J 7 bases; bases outside gene matches: 5. The CDR3 sequence: CAWSHRGQQPQHF. CDR3 DNA: TGTGCCTGGAGTCACAGGGGACAGCAGCCCCAGCATTTT.

The rearrangement joins TRBV7-2 to TRBJ2-3, with 14 bases identical to TRBD2. CDR1 and CDR2 (germline): SGHTA, FQGNSA. The trim removed 4 bases at V and 4 bases at J, leaving 4 bases unmatched. The length of the CDR3 is 16 residues. The CDR3 is CASSWGLAGDADTQYF. As DNA, the CDR3 is TGTGCCAGCAGCTGGGGACTAGCGGGGGATGCAGATACGCAGTATTTT.

V usage is TRBV4-1 and J usage is TRBJ2-7; 8 positions match TRBD1. Germline CDR1 MGHRA, CDR2 YSYEKL. After removal of 5 bases from V and 0 bases from J, the junction contained 6 bases not matched to a gene. The CDR3 is made up of 15 amino acids. CDR3 region: CASSFGQGDSYEQYF. CDR3 coding DNA: TGCGCCAGCAGCTTCGGACAGGGTGACTCCTACGAGCAGTACTTC.

The chain links TRBV19 to TRBJ2-1; 8 bases are a match to TRBD1. The CDR3 has 16 residues. CDR1 is LNHDA, CDR2 SQIVND, per germline (reference sequence). The V gene end was trimmed by 3 bases and the J gene end by 7 bases; junction bases not matched to a gene: 11. The CDR3 DNA reads as TGTGCCAGTAGTATCCCAGGGGGCCCCCATGGGAATGAGCAGTTCTTC. This gives the protein CASSIPGGPHGNEQFF. Based on the CDR3 plus reference TRBV19 and TRBJ2-1, the full variable domain is DGGITQSPKYLFRKEGQNVTLSCEQNLNHDAMYWYRQDPGQGLRLIYYSQIVNDFQKGDIAEGYSVSREKKESFPLTVTSAQKNPTAFYLCASSIPGGPHGNEQFFGPGTRLTVL.

The chain is built from TRBV5-4 and TRBJ1-5, with 11 bases aligning to TRBD1. CDR3 length: 15 residues. V lost 0 bases to trimming and J lost 7 bases; unmatched junction nucleotides: 3. The germline gives CDR1 SGHNT, CDR2 YYREEE (reference sequence). The CDR3 region is CASSLGTGGGQPQHF. The CDR3 coding sequence is TGTGCCAGCAGCTTGGGGACAGGGGGCGGACAGCCCCAGCATTTT.